This T cell receptor beta chain was documented in a study of technical replicates of blood from several donors. Assay used: immunoSEQ multiplex PCR; TCRdb lists only in-frame clones, some missing. The repertoire holds approximately 81,000 clones, 75% to 90% seen once, with approximately 4% in the top ten. Germline loops: CDR1 MGHRA, CDR2 YSYEKL. The CDR3 is 13 residues long. Deletions cut 0 bases from V and 4 bases from J, with 7 bases between. Sequencing was performed on PBMCs. The gene calls are TRBV4-1 and TRBJ2-7, with no clear D. This clonotype originated in a human donor in good health. Some clones in this sample may be carry-over from other donors' samples. The CDR3 reads CASSQDTTYEQYF. CDR3 nucleotides: TGCGCCAGCAGCCAAGATACAACGTACGAGCAGTACTTC.